This entry features one T cell receptor (beta chain) sequence. CDR1 DFQATT and CDR2 SNEGSKA come from the germline V gene (reference sequence). Trimming stripped 5 bases from V and 11 bases from J, with 18 bases between. CDR3 size: 12 residues. This entry comes from a study of blood T cells in healthy people across ages. The use of a sample-barcoded 5' primer and a J-beta primer mix characterized a second PCR of 7 to 11 cycles. TCRdb used MiXCR to reprocess the 5' RACE reads, holding one entry per CDR3 protein. This sample has roughly 1,500,000 distinct CDR3 sequences, with 35% to 45% found just once.

The clonotype comes from a woman between 18 and 29 years old in good health. The sequencing input was blood. This sequence joins TRBV20-1 and TRBJ2-5; a weak D match, TRBD2 (5 bases). The CDR3 sequence: CSALRTANEQYF. The DNA of the CDR3 is TGCAGTGCTCTTCGGACTGCCAATGAGCAGTACTTC.